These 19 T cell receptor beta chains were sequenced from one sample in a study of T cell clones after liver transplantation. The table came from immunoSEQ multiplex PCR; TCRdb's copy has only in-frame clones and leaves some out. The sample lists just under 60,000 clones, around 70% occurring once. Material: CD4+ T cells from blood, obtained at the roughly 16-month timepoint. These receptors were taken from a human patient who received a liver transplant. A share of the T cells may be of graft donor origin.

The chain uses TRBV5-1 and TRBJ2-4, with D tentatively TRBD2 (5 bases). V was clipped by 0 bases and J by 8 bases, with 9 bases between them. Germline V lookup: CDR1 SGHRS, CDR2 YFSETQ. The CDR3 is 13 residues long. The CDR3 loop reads CASSLGQRDIQYF. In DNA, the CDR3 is TGCGCCAGCAGCTTGGGGCAGAGGGACATTCAGTACTTC.

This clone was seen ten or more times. The CDR3 nucleotides read TGTGCCAGCACCAAAGGGGACTTAAATCAGCCCCAGCATTTT. It codes for CASTKGDLNQPQHF. The rearrangement uses TRBV28 and TRBJ1-5, with D perhaps matching TRBD1 (5 bases). Trimming cost V 7 bases and J 4 bases, with 14 bases left between them. The CDR3 runs 14 residues. From germline, CDR1 is MDHEN and CDR2 SYDVKM.

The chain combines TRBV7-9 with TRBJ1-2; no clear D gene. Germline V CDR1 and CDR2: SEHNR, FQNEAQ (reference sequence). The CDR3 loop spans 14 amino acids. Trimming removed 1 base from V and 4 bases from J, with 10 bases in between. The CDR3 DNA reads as TGTGCCAGCAGCTTAGTCCAGGTATCCTATGGCTACACCTTC. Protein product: CASSLVQVSYGYTF.

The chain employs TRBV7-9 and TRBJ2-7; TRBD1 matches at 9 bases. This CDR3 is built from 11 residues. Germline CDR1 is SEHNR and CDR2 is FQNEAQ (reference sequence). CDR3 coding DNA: TGTGCCAGCAGCCGAGACAGGGGGATGCACGTC. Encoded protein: CASSRDRGMHV.

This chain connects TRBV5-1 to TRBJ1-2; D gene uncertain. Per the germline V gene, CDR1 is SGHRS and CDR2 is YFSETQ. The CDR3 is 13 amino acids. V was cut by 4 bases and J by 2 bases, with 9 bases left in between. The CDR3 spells CASSGRLNYGYTF. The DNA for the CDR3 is TGCGCCAGCAGCGGCAGGTTAAACTATGGCTACACCTTC. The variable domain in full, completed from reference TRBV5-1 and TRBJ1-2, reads KAGVTQTPRYLIKTRGQQVTLSCSPISGHRSVSWYQQTPGQGLQFLFEYFSETQRNKGNFPGRFSGRQFSNSRSEMNVSTLELGDSALYLCASSGRLNYGYTFGSGTRLTVV.

The CDR3 here is CASSLGGLTGELFF. The CDR3 DNA sequence: TGTGCCAGCAGCTTAGGGGGACTCACCGGGGAGCTGTTTTTT. V and J are TRBV11-3 and TRBJ2-2, with D possibly being TRBD2 (6 bases). CDR1 is SGHNT and CDR2 is YENEEA in the germline V gene. Trimming left V 1 base short and J 4 bases short, with 7 bases between. The CDR3 is 14 amino acids.

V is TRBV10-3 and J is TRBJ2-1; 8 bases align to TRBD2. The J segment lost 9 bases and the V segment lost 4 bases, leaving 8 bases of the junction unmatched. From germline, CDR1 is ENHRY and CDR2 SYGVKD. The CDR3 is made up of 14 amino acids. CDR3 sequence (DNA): TGTGCCATCAGTGTACAACTAGCGGTGGTTGAGCAGTTCTTC. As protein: CAISVQLAVVEQFF.

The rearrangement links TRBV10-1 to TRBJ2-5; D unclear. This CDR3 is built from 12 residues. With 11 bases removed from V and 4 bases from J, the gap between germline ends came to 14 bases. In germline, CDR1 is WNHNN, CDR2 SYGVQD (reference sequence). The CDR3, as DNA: TGCGCCCTACCTCAGCTTTCAGAGACCCAGTACTTC. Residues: CALPQLSETQYF.

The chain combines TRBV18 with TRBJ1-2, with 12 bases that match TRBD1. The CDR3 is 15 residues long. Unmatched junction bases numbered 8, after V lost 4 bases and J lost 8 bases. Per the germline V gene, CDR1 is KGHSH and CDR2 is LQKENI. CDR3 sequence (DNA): TGTGCCAGCTCACTACCGGGACAGGGGGCGCAAGGCTACACCTTC. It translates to CASSLPGQGAQGYTF.

As DNA, the CDR3 is TGTGCCAGCGCAGACGGGATTGGGGAGCTGTTTTTT. It yields the protein CASADGIGELFF. The chain recombines TRBV7-2 with TRBJ2-2, with D possibly being TRBD2 (5 bases). Germline V CDR1 and CDR2: SGHTA, FQGNSA. Trimming cost V 8 bases and J 8 bases, with 12 bases left between them. The CDR3 contains 12 residues.

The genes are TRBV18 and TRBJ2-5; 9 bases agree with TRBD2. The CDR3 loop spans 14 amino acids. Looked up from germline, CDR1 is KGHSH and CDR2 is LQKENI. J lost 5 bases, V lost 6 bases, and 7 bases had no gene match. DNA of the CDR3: TGTGCCAGCTCCCAGACGAGCGGGGGGGAGACCCAGTACTTC. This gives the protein CASSQTSGGETQYF.

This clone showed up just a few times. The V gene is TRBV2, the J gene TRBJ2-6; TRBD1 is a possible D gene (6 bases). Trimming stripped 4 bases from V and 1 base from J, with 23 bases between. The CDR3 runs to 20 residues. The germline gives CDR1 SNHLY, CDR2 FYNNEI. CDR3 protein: CASSASKGRGGQSGANVLTF. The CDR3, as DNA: TGTGCCAGCAGTGCGTCCAAGGGTAGGGGCGGACAGTCTGGGGCCAACGTCCTGACTTTC.

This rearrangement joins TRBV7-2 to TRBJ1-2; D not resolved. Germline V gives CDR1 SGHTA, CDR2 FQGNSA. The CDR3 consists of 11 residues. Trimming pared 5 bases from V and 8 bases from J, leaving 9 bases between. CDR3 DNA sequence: TGTGCCAGCAGCACCCGAAGCGGCTACACCTTC. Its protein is CASSTRSGYTF. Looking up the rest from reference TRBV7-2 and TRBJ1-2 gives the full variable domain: GAGVSQSPSNKVTEKGKDVELRCDPISGHTALYWYRQSLGQGLEFLIYFQGNSAPDKSGLPSDRFSAERTGGSVSTLTIQRTQQEDSAVYLCASSTRSGYTFGSGTRLTVV.

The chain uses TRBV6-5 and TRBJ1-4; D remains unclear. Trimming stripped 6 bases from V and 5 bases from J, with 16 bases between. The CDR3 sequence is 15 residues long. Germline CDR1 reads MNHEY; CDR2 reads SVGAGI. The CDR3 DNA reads TGTGCCAGCAGCCCTTCCGGGCTACTAAATGAAAAACTGTTTTTT. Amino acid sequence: CASSPSGLLNEKLFF.

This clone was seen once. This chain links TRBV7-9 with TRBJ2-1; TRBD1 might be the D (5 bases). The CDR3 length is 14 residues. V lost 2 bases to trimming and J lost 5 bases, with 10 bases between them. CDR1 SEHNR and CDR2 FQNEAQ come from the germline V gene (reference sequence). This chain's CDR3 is CASSLSRGHNEQFF. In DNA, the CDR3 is TGTGCCAGCAGCTTAAGTAGGGGCCACAATGAGCAGTTCTTC. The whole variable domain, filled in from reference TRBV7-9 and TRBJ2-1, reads DTGVSQNPRHKITKRGQNVTFRCDPISEHNRLYWYRQTLGQGPEFLTYFQNEAQLEKSRLLSDRFSAERPKGSFSTLEIQRTEQGDSAMYLCASSLSRGHNEQFFGPGTRLTVL.

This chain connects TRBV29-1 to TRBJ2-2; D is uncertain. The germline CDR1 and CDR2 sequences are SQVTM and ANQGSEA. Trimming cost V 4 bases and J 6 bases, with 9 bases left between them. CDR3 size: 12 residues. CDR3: CSVATRPGELFF. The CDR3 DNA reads TGCAGCGTTGCAACAAGACCCGGGGAGCTGTTTTTT.

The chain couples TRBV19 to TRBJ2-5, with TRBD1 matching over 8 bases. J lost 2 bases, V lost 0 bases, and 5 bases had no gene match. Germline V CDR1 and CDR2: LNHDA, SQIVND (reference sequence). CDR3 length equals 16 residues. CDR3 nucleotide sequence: TGTGCCAGTAGTATAGATATAGGGACAGGACAAGAGACCCAGTACTTC. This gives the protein CASSIDIGTGQETQYF.

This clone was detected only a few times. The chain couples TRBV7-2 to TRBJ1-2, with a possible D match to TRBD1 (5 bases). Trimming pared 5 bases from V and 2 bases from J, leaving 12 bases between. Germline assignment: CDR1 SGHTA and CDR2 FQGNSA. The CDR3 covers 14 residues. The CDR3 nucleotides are TGTGCCAGCAGCCCCGGGACCGACAACTATGGCTACACCTTC. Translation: CASSPGTDNYGYTF.

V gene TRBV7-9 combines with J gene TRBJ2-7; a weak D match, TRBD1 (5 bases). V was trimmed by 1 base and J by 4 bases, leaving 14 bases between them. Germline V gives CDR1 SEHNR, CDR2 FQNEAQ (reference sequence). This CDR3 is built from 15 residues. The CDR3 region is CASSLEVQVVYEQYF. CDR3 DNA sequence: TGTGCCAGCAGCTTAGAAGTACAGGTAGTGTACGAGCAGTACTTC.